This TCR beta chain was observed in a study of CD8 T cells in Susac syndrome. Notes on the study in general: Susac CD8+ clonal expansion peaked in TEMRA cells and active patients.

This CDR3 is 12 amino acids long. With 7 bases removed from V and 10 bases from J, the gap between germline ends came to 14 bases. CDR1 and CDR2 from the germline V gene are LNHDA and SQIVND (reference sequence). When TEMRA cells were sorted, memory subsets were defined by CD27 and CD45RA staining. This clonotype was observed a few times. Antigen specificity is unknown. RNA was extracted with the RNeasy kit, and a quantity of roughly 0.5 to 1 ug was reverse transcribed using random hexamers. With immunoSEQ multiplex PCR, TCR beta CDR3 was amplified across 54 Vbeta and 13 Jbeta. One entry per CDR3 protein, called by TCRdb with MiXCR from the immunoSEQ multiplex PCR reads. Of about 1,400 distinct CDR3 sequences in the sample, under 80% are singletons; the top ten hold about 27%.

This rearrangement joins TRBV19 to TRBJ1-5, with a possible D match to TRBD1 (5 bases). The source is a human donor with Susac syndrome. The sequencing input was CD8+ TEMRA cells from PBMCs. Noted subset: FACS-sorted terminally differentiated effector memory CD8+ T cells re-expressing CD45RA (CD8+ TEMRA). Here the CDR3 reads CASIFGDPPQHF. The CDR3 DNA reads as TGTGCCAGTATTTTCGGGGACCCCCCCCAGCATTTT. The full variable domain, its missing parts supplied by reference TRBV19 and TRBJ1-5, is DGGITQSPKYLFRKEGQNVTLSCEQNLNHDAMYWYRQDPGQGLRLIYYSQIVNDFQKGDIAEGYSVSREKKESFPLTVTSAQKNPTAFYLCASIFGDPPQHFGDGTRLSIL.